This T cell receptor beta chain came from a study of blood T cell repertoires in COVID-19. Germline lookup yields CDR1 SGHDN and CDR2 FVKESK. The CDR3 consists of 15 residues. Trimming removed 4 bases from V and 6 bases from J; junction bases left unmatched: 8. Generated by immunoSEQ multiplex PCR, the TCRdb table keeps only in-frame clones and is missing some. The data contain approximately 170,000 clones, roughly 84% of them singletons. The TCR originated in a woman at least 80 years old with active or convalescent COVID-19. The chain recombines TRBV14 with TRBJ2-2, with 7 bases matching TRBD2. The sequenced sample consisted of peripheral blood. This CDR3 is CASSPVGGVAGELFF. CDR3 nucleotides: TGTGCCAGCAGCCCCGTGGGAGGGGTGGCCGGGGAGCTGTTTTTT.